This T cell receptor (beta chain) was retrieved from a study of regulatory dendritic cells for organ transplantation. General observations from the study: Memory CD8+ clonal expansion seemed more limited with regulatory than mature dendritic cells.

This CDR3 has 15 amino acids. Losses at the gene ends were 1 base for V and 4 bases for J; bases not matched to a gene: 3. Germline V gene lookup returns CDR1 SGHTA and CDR2 FQGNSA. Clones were sequenced by immunoSEQ multiplex PCR, and TCRdb holds only the in-frame ones, with some missing. The sample has under 35,000 clones, roughly 89% seen once. With respect to this clone: Its antigen is unidentified.

The sample taken for sequencing was naive CD4+ T cells from blood. Specified subset: CD45RA+ naive T cells. The TCR comes from a human donor in good health. The V call is TRBV7-2, the J call TRBJ2-2; 7 bases map to TRBD1. CDR3 in amino acids: CASSLGSGGTGELFF. In DNA, the CDR3 is TGTGCCAGCAGCTTAGGATCAGGGGGCACCGGGGAGCTGTTTTTT.